This passage covers 8 T cell receptor beta chains from one sample sequenced in a study of cytomegalovirus exposure and HLA in healthy donors. PCR employed 60 Vbeta and 13 Jbeta primers. Produced via immunoSEQ multiplex PCR; TCRdb's table is partial and in-frame only. The data hold roughly 100,000 clones, with 78% observed a single time. Source material: PBMCs. These receptors were taken from a man aged 30 to 45 in good health and CMV-seronegative.

The chain is built from TRBV4-1 and TRBJ2-5; D not resolved. The V end lost 1 base, the J end lost 4 bases, and 10 bases lay between the germline ends. The CDR3 totals 14 residues. Germline CDR1 reads MGHRA; CDR2 reads YSYEKL. CDR3 in DNA: TGCGCCAGCAGCCAAGCATCAACGGGAGAGACCCAGTACTTC. Translation gives CASSQASTGETQYF.

V usage is TRBV7-8 and J usage is TRBJ1-1; D not certain. The length of the CDR3 is 17 residues. Between the trimmed V and J ends, which lost 1 base and 0 bases, there was a span of 15 bases. CDR1 and CDR2 (germline): SGHVS, FQNEAQ. The CDR3 nucleotides read TGTGCCAGCAGCTTAGAACGTCAACCAGCGATGAACACTGAAGCTTTCTTT. This gives the protein CASSLERQPAMNTEAFF.

The chain has TRBV11-2 and TRBJ2-6; no clear D. V lost 5 bases, J lost 2 bases, and 10 bases lay in between. This CDR3 is built from 15 residues. Germline V gene lookup returns CDR1 SGHAT and CDR2 FQNNGV. DNA of the CDR3: TGTGCCAGCAGCGAGACAACTCCTGGGGCCAACGTCCTGACTTTC. Translating it yields CASSETTPGANVLTF.

This clone was seen only a few times. The rearrangement links TRBV5-1 to TRBJ2-5, with TRBD2 as a possible D gene (6 bases). Trimming removed 3 bases at V and 1 base at J, with 13 bases between. The CDR3 extends over 15 amino acids. Germline loops: CDR1 SGHRS, CDR2 YFSETQ. The CDR3 loop reads CASSSQVGGQETQYF. In DNA, the CDR3 is TGCGCCAGCAGCTCACAGGTGGGAGGCCAAGAGACCCAGTACTTC.

The gene calls are TRBV12-5 and TRBJ1-5; 9 bases are a match to TRBD1. Trimming cost V 1 base and J 6 bases; bases outside gene matches: 1. In germline, CDR1 is LGHNT, CDR2 FRNRAP. The CDR3 length is 14 residues. CDR3 bases: TGTGCTAGTGGTTTGGGGACAGGGGCTCAGCCCCAGCATTTT. Its translation: CASGLGTGAQPQHF.

This sequence joins TRBV4-1 and TRBJ1-3; 10 bases agree with TRBD1. The germline CDR1 and CDR2 sequences are MGHRA and YSYEKL. CDR3 length: 16 amino acids. The junction had 9 bases not matched to a gene; V was cut back by 8 bases and J by 2 bases. The CDR3 region is CASGPGQGQAGNTIYF. The CDR3 nucleotides read TGCGCCAGCGGGCCGGGACAGGGGCAAGCTGGAAACACCATATATTTT.

The chain carries TRBV5-1 and TRBJ2-1; 7 bases align to TRBD1. V was clipped by 1 base and J by 9 bases; unmatched bases: 7. The CDR3 loop spans 14 amino acids. Germline lookup yields CDR1 SGHRS and CDR2 YFSETQ. Here the CDR3 reads CASSLRRQGGEQFF. The CDR3 DNA reads TGCGCCAGCAGCTTGAGGCGACAGGGTGGTGAGCAGTTCTTC.

The chain employs TRBV2 and TRBJ2-5; 10 positions match TRBD1. This CDR3 has 16 amino acids. From germline, CDR1 is SNHLY and CDR2 FYNNEI. The J segment lost 5 bases and the V segment lost 2 bases, leaving 8 bases of the junction unmatched. DNA of the CDR3: TGTGCCAGCAGTGAATTCATGGGGACAGGGGCGGAGACCCAGTACTTC. Its protein product is CASSEFMGTGAETQYF.